A selection of T cell receptor beta chains follows, all from one sample in a study of CD8+ T cells in alopecia areata. Measured with immunoSEQ multiplex PCR; TCRdb has only the in-frame clones, and not every one. The data show over 70,000 clones, with approximately 66% seen just once and less than 25% held by the top ten. The sequences come from CD8+ T cells sorted from blood, collected at week 24, from a patient treated with tofacitinib. The source is a human donor with alopecia areata. CDR3s leave out the opening cysteine and the closing phenylalanine or tryptophan.

>TRBV14|TRBJ2-3
ASSQVNTDTQY
>TRBV2|TRBJ2-2
ASSGGDSGGRNTGELF
>TRBV11-2|TRBJ2-7
ASSKGSEQY
>TRBV9|TRBJ1-2
ASSDSFNYGYT
>TRBV14|TRBJ2-7
ASSQYRGNEQY
>TRBV27|TRBJ2-2
ASSLRDADRGNTGELF
>TRBV4-2|TRBJ2-7
ASSQDAHEQY
>TRBV6-5|TRBJ2-1
ASSYIAGYNEQF
>TRBV6-4|TRBJ2-2
ASSDSKASGELF
>TRBV6-5|TRBJ2-7
ASRKDSLYEQY
>TRBV5-6|TRBJ2-3
ASSRGTSGVYTDTQY
>TRBV2|TRBJ2-1
ASRLRTSGYNEQF
>TRBV6-5|TRBJ2-4
ASSYSRDAKNIQY
>TRBV27|TRBJ2-1
ASSSGTTYNEQF
>TRBV4-1|TRBJ2-7
ASSQDKMLGLAGTYEQY
>TRBV27|TRBJ2-7
ASKSQLGYEQY
>TRBV4-3|TRBJ2-7
ASSHATSGYEQY
>TRBV7-9|TRBJ2-7
ASSEGQGSEQY
>TRBV4-1|TRBJ1-2
ASSQDQITDIYGYT
>TRBV30|TRBJ1-1
AWSVIGTEAF
>TRBV2|TRBJ2-5
ASSELTSPPETQY
>TRBV4-1|TRBJ2-7
ASSQEGQESSYEQY
>TRBV29-1|TRBJ1-6
SVGFRAESYNSPLH
>TRBV30|TRBJ2-7
AWSAGDRSYEQY
>TRBV7-9|TRBJ1-2
ASSFSGQGYGYT
>TRBV15|TRBJ1-2
ATSRGADTTGGYT
>TRBV5-6|TRBJ2-1
ASSHDTFPYNEQF
>TRBV4-1|TRBJ1-2
ASSQDMRVNYGYT
>TRBV19|TRBJ2-1
ASSVTGVEEQF
>TRBV5-1|TRBJ1-2
ASSLDRNYGYT
>TRBV7-9|TRBJ2-6
ASSFPDGSGANVLT
>TRBV5-1|TRBJ2-1
ASSLPRGGFSYNEQF
>TRBV27|TRBJ2-7
ASSPLTSGPYEQY
>TRBV5-4|TRBJ2-2
ASSLASGGGTGELF
>TRBV28|TRBJ2-5
ASRGWSAGGSLGGTQY
>TRBV27|TRBJ2-7
ASSFGTASYEQY
>TRBV7-6|TRBJ2-7
ASSKMGSRGNEQY
>TRBV4-3|TRBJ2-7
ASSQDLGAGGYEQY
>TRBV29-1|TRBJ1-1
SVVELVGMNTEAF
>TRBV5-1|TRBJ2-5
ASSSQAGPAGRETQY
>TRBV27|TRBJ2-2
ASSSTVANTGELF
>TRBV15|TRBJ1-1
ATSRDLGAYTEAF
>TRBV29-1|TRBJ2-2
SVEGGPNTGELF
>TRBV4-3|TRBJ2-3
ASSQERSRDTQY
>TRBV5-6|TRBJ2-2
ASSMGLAGGHTGELF
>TRBV27|TRBJ1-1
ASSGKGDTEAF
>TRBV4-3|TRBJ1-2
ASSQDGIWGYT
>TRBV9|TRBJ2-1
ASSVVADYNEQF
>TRBV4-1|TRBJ2-7
ASSQLGVEAYEQY
>TRBV7-3|TRBJ2-3
ASSLSGFSTDTQY
>TRBV4-2|TRBJ2-7
ASSRLLGEQY
>TRBV5-1|TRBJ2-3
ASSPPASGKVTDTQY
>TRBV25-1|TRBJ2-7
ASSEGQGPYEQY
>TRBV30|TRBJ1-1
AWSVKGLNTEAF
>TRBV27|TRBJ2-7
ASSGTGGYEQY
>TRBV7-9|TRBJ2-5
ASSLAASGRLQETQY
>TRBV4-1|TRBJ1-2
ASSHDVGGGYGYT
>TRBV4-2|TRBJ1-1
ASSQDLGGGGFLAEAF
>TRBV19|TRBJ2-5
ASSIGVGQGEETQY